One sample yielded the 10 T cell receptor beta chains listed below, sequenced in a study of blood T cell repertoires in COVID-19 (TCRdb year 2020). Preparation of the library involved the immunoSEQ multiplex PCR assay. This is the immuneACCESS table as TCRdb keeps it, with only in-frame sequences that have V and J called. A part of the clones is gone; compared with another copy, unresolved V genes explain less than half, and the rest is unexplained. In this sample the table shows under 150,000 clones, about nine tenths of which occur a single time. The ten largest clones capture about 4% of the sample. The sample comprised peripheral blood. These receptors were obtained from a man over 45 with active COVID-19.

The CDR3 sequence is CASSSRDSYNEQFF. CDR3 sequence (DNA): TGTGCCAGTAGTAGCCGGGACAGCTACAATGAGCAGTTCTTC. The chain joins TRBV19 to TRBJ2-1; TRBD1 matches at 7 bases. Germline V gene sequence: CDR1 LNHDA, CDR2 SQIVND (reference sequence). The V gene end was trimmed by 4 bases and the J gene end by 3 bases; junction bases not matched to a gene: 3. This CDR3 comprises 14 residues.

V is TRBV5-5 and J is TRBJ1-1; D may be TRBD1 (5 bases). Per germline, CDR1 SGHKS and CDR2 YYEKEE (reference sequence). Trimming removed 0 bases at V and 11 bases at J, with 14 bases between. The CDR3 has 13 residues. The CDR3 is CASSLEASRGAFF. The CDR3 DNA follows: TGTGCCAGCAGCTTGGAGGCGAGTCGGGGGGCTTTCTTT. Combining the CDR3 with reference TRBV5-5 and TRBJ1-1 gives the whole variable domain DAGVTQSPTHLIKTRGQQVTLRCSPISGHKSVSWYQQVLGQGPQFIFQYYEKEERGRGNFPDRFSARQFPNYSSELNVNALLLGDSALYLCASSLEASRGAFFGQGTRLTVV.

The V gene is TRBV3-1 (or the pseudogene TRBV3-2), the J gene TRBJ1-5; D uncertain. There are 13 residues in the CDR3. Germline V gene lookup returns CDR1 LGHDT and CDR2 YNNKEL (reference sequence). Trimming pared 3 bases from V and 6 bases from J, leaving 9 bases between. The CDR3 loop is CASSQSGVQPQHF. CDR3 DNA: TGTGCCAGCAGCCAGTCCGGAGTTCAGCCCCAGCATTTT.

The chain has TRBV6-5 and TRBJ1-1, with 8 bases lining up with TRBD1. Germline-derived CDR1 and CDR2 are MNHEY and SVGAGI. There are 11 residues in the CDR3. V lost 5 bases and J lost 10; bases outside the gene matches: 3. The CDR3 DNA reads TGTGCCAGCAGTCAGGGGGCGCGAGCTTTCTTT. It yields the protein CASSQGARAFF.

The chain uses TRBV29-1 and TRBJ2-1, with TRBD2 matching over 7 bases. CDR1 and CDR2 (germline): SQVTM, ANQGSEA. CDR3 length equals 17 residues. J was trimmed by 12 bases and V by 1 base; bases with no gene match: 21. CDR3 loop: CSVEVGQGWDYTSGQFF. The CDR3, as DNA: TGCAGCGTTGAAGTTGGGCAGGGTTGGGACTATACCTCTGGGCAGTTCTTC.

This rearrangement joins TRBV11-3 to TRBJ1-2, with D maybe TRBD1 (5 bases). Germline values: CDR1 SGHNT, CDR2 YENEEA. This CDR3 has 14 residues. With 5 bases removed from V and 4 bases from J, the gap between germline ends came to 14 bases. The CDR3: CASSRSQGPYGYTF. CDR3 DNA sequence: TGTGCCAGCAGCCGTTCTCAGGGCCCCTATGGCTACACCTTC. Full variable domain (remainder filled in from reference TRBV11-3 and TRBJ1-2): EAGVVQSPRYKIIEKKQPVAFWCNPISGHNTLYWYLQNLGQGPELLIRYENEEAVDDSQLPKDRFSAERLKGVDSTLKIQPAELGDSAVYLCASSRSQGPYGYTFGSGTRLTVV.

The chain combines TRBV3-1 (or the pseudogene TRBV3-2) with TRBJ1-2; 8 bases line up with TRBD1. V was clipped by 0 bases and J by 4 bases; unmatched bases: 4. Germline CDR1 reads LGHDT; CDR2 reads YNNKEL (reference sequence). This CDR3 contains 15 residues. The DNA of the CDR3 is TGTGCCAGCAGCCAAGAGTCTCAGGGGGCCTATGGCTACACCTTC. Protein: CASSQESQGAYGYTF.

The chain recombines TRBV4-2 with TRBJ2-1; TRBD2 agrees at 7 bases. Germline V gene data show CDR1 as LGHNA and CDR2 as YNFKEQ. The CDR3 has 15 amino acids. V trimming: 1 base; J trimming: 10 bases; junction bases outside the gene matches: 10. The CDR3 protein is CASSQGLGGDYEQFF. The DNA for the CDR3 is TGTGCCAGCAGCCAAGGTCTGGGAGGGGACTACGAGCAGTTCTTC.

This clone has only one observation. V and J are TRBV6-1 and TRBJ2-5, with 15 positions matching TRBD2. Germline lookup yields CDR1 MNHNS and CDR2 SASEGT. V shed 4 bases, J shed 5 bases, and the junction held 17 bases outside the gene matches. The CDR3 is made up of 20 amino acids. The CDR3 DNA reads TGTGCCAGCAGTGCACCAATGCCGGGACTAGCGGGAGGCACCCGGGAGACCCAGTACTTC. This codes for CASSAPMPGLAGGTRETQYF.

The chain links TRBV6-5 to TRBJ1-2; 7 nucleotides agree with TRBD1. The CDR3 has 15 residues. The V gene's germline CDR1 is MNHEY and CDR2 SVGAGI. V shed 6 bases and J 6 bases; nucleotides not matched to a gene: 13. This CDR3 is CASSYAGQGVDGYTF. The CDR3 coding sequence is TGTGCCAGCAGCTACGCGGGGCAGGGGGTAGATGGCTACACCTTC.